This T cell receptor (beta chain) was profiled in a study of naive and memory T cell subsets. Points from the study as a whole: Possibly reflecting memory cells re-expressing CD45RA, a few larger clonotypes occurred in naive repertoires, especially CD8. Findings for naive and memory subsets could not be checked against ground truth.

This CDR3 region has 18 residues. The ends lost 4 bases at V and 4 bases at J; junction bases unmatched: 20. CDR1 is SQVTM, CDR2 ANQGSEA, per germline. Both TRBC1 and TRBC2 were covered by a beta constant-region primer of two equimolar oligonucleotides. Ligated cDNA was amplified by four rounds of PCR with nested alpha and beta constant-region primers and SP2. Each CDR3 protein is one row after TCRdb ran MiXCR on the UMI-ligation and nested PCR reads. This table has over 80,000 distinct CDR3 sequences, roughly 12% appearing once. After the first PCR, alpha and beta chain libraries were processed separately. Cells stained for CD3, CD4, CD8, CD45RA and CD27 were sorted into four subsets. This clonotype showed up just a few times. Its antigen is still unknown.

The sample taken for sequencing was naive CD4+ T cells from blood. This TCR was sampled from a human donor in good health. V and J are TRBV29-1 and TRBJ2-5; 8 positions agree with TRBD2. The CDR3, as DNA: TGCAGCGTTGTTTCGTCAAGGGAAGGTAGCGGGATTCTAGAGACCCAGTACTTC. It specifies CSVVSSREGSGILETQYF.